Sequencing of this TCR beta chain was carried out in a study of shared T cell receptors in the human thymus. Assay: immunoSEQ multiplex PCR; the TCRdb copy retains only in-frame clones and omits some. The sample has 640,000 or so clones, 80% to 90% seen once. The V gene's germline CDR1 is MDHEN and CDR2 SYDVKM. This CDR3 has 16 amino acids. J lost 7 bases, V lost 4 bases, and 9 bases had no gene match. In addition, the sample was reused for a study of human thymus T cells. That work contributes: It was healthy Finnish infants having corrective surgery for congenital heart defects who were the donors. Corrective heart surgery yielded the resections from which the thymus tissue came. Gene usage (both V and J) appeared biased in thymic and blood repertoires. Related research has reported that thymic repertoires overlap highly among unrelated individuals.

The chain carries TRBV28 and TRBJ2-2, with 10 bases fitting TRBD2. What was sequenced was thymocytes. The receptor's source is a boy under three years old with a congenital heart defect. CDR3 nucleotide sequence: TGTGCCAGCAGTTCACAGCGGGGGGGCCTATTCGGGGAGCTGTTTTTT. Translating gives CASSSQRGGLFGELFF.